This TCR beta chain was retrieved from a study of human T cells and chemical hapten exposure. This clonotype was seen repeatedly, ten times or more. TCRdb itself ran the RACE reads through MiXCR, one entry per CDR3 protein. This sample has about 360,000 distinct CDR3 sequences, with approximately 4.4% found just once. Time point defined: patch test 1, 2 weeks after DPC sensitization. Documented treatment: therapeutic diphenylcyclopropenone sensitization with weekly scalp DPC. The sequenced sample was whole blood, obtained in connection with sensitization to the hapten diphenylcyclopropenone (DPC). This receptor was identified in a woman aged 45-65 years with alopecia areata. Some clones in this sample may be carry-over from other donors' samples.

The CDR3 sequence: CSARKTSVTGELFF. DNA of the CDR3: TGCAGTGCTAGAAAGACTAGCGTCACCGGGGAGCTGTTTTTT. V is TRBV20-1 and J is TRBJ2-2; TRBD2 agrees at 8 bases. Germline V gene sequence: CDR1 DFQATT, CDR2 SNEGSKA (reference sequence). J gave up 4 bases and V 2 bases, and 3 bases lay outside the gene matches. CDR3 length: 14 residues.